This TCR beta chain stems from a study of human T cells and chemical hapten exposure. Study in general: Patients were given diphenylcyclopropenone on the scalp weekly across the roughly 25-week study. Findings of the study overall: Once DPC sensitization occurred, TCRs above 1 in 1000 frequency showed no change.

Notes on this clonotype: What it binds is unknown.

CDR1 MDHEN and CDR2 SYDVKM come from the germline V gene. The trim removed 2 bases at V and 6 bases at J, leaving 7 bases unmatched. The CDR3 extends over 15 amino acids. The time point here: pre-sensitization, week 0. Regarding treatment: therapeutic diphenylcyclopropenone sensitization with weekly scalp DPC. Prior to application of each patch test, blood was drawn. How the authors handled the data: Samples contained a median of 95,638 TCRs, with a range of about 20,000 to 750,000. TCRdb passed the RACE reads through MiXCR, listing each CDR3 protein once. TCRdb, rather than the study authors, made the V and J calls. The repertoire includes some 330,000 distinct CDR3 sequences, around 5% of them detected once, and under 9.5% sits in the top ten.

The sequencing here drew on whole blood, taken in connection with sensitization to the hapten diphenylcyclopropenone (DPC). V is TRBV28 and J is TRBJ2-5; 9 nucleotides match TRBD1. The receptor was derived from a woman younger than 30 with alopecia areata. Some clones in this sample may be carry-over from other donors' samples. The CDR3 DNA follows: TGTGCCAGCAGTTTAGGGAAGACAGGGGGGAAGACCCAGTACTTC. It codes for CASSLGKTGGKTQYF.